This is a list of T cell receptor beta chains from one sample in a study of T cells in Graves' hyperthyroidism and ophthalmopathy. One entry per CDR3 protein results from TCRdb running MiXCR on the multiplex PCR reads. The table includes 500,000 to 600,000 distinct CDR3 sequences, 35% to 55% detected once. The specimen sequenced was peripheral blood or thyroid tissue (not recorded which). These receptor sequences come from an adult woman with Graves' disease, either hyperthyroidism or ophthalmopathy (not recorded which). CDR3s include the opening cysteine and the closing phenylalanine or tryptophan. Each record gives: J gene, V gene, clone size, D gene, CDR3 protein, CDR3 DNA. The D gene is left open where the match is weak. The listing skips clone size in some rows; elsewhere it reads once, few, many or a size class.

>TRBJ1-3|TRBV9|.|.
CASNVGAGPSGNTIYF
TGTGCCAGCAACGTTGGGGCAGGGCCCTCTGGAAACACCATATATTTT
>TRBJ1-1|TRBV19|once|.
CASSINRPFF
TGTGCCAGTAGTATAAATCGGCCTTTCTTT
>TRBJ1-5|TRBV20-1|many|.
CSIPGRSNQPQHF
TGCAGTATACCGGGCAGGAGCAATCAGCCCCAGCATTTT
>TRBJ1-1|TRBV4-1|many|.
CASSQELAQSTGNTEAFF
TGCGCCAGCAGCCAAGAGCTAGCACAATCGACAGGGAACACTGAAGCTTTCTTT
>TRBJ1-5|TRBV2|.|.
CASSDSPGGETQHF
TGTGCCAGCAGCGACAGCCCGGGAGGGGAGACCCAGCATTTT
>TRBJ1-1|TRBV2|.|.
CASSVATMNTEAFF
TGTGCCAGCAGTGTTGCAACAATGAACACTGAAGCTTTCTTT
>TRBJ2-2|TRBV15|many|TRBD2
CATSTTGGRATGELFF
TGTGCCACCAGCACAACGGGCGGGAGGGCCACCGGGGAGCTGTTTTTT
>TRBJ1-3|TRBV29-1|many|.
CSVTLPGGGNTIYF
TGCAGCGTTACCCTTCCGGGGGGCGGAAACACCATATATTTT
>TRBJ1-1|TRBV7-2|once|TRBD1
CASSPTGSLTEAFF
TGTGCCAGCAGCCCGACAGGGAGTCTCACTGAAGCTTTCTTT
>TRBJ1-2|TRBV20-1|many|.
CSAREGLRGDYGYTF
TGCAGTGCTAGAGAGGGCCTGAGGGGTGACTATGGCTACACCTTC
>TRBJ2-1|TRBV19|few|TRBD2
CASSTRTSGIGEQFF
TGTGCCAGTAGTACCAGGACTAGCGGGATAGGTGAGCAGTTCTTC
>TRBJ2-7|TRBV7-8|.|TRBD2
CASSWRSGIPYEQYF
TGTGCCAGCAGCTGGCGAAGCGGGATCCCCTACGAGCAGTACTTC
>TRBJ2-2|TRBV20-1|.|.
CSARAGTQTGELFF
TGCAGTGCTAGAGCTGGGACTCAGACCGGGGAGCTGTTTTTT
>TRBJ2-7|TRBV20-1|.|.
CSAGNRDSSYEQYF
TGCAGTGCGGGCAACAGGGATTCGTCCTACGAGCAGTACTTC
>TRBJ1-1|TRBV29-1|.|.
CSVIIRRNMNTEAFF
TGCAGCGTTATAATTAGGAGGAACATGAACACTGAAGCTTTCTTT
>TRBJ2-7|TRBV7-3|.|TRBD1
CAISDRGMSRYEQYF
TGTGCCATCAGCGACAGGGGGATGTCACGGTACGAGCAGTACTTC
>TRBJ2-2|TRBV7-9|few|.
CASSYPVASGELFF
TGTGCCAGCAGCTACCCAGTCGCATCCGGGGAGCTGTTTTTT
>TRBJ2-7|TRBV7-8|.|.
CASSLVGRDSGQYF
TGTGCCAGCAGCTTAGTTGGGCGGGACTCAGGGCAGTACTTC
>TRBJ1-5|TRBV6-1|many|TRBD1
CASSGTGMSNQPQHF
TGTGCCAGCAGCGGGACAGGGATGAGCAATCAGCCCCAGCATTTT
>TRBJ2-7|TRBV7-8|once|TRBD2
CASSRLSGGSYEQYF
TGTGCCAGCAGCCGACTCTCCGGCGGGAGTTACGAGCAGTACTTC
>TRBJ1-2|TRBV20-1|many|.
CSAVVFNYGYTF
TGCAGTGCAGTAGTTTTTAACTATGGCTACACCTTC
>TRBJ1-5|TRBV20-1|.|.
CSASGLVQEIRRALGSNQPQHF
TGCAGTGCTAGTGGTTTGGTACAGGAGATAAGGAGGGCATTAGGGTCCAATCAGCCCCAGCATTTT
>TRBJ1-6|TRBV4-1|many|.
CASSQGGFSNSPLHF
TGCGCCAGCAGCCAGGGGGGGTTCAGTAATTCACCCCTCCACTTT
>TRBJ1-6|TRBV12-3/TRBV12-4|many|.
CASRIGGSPLHF
TGTGCCAGCAGGATAGGGGGTTCACCCCTCCACTTT
>TRBJ1-6|TRBV2|.|TRBD1
CASSLDRVRSPLHF
TGTGCCAGCAGTTTAGACAGGGTGCGGTCACCCCTCCACTTT
>TRBJ2-2|TRBV10-3|.|TRBD2
CAISEVASGRGGELFF
TGTGCCATCAGTGAGGTCGCTAGCGGGAGAGGCGGGGAGCTGTTTTTT
>TRBJ2-3|TRBV15|.|TRBD2
CATSLRGGLADTQYF
TGTGCCACCAGCCTTCGCGGGGGGCTCGCAGATACGCAGTATTTT
>TRBJ2-7|TRBV10-2|many|.
CANTGNYIHEQYF
TGCGCCAACACAGGGAATTATATCCACGAGCAGTACTTC
>TRBJ1-5|TRBV25-1|.|TRBD1
CASVGDSPNQPQHF
TGTGCCAGCGTGGGGGACAGCCCCAATCAGCCCCAGCATTTT
>TRBJ2-2|TRBV7-3|many|.
CASSLSDAGELFF
TGTGCCAGCAGCTTAAGTGACGCCGGGGAGCTGTTTTTT
>TRBJ1-1|TRBV7-9|many|.
CASSLVDLRARNTEAFF
TGTGCCAGCAGCTTAGTTGACTTGAGGGCCCGAAACACTGAAGCTTTCTTT
>TRBJ2-7|TRBV20-1|.|TRBD1
CSASGTGVNEQYF
TGCAGTGCCTCCGGGACAGGGGTCAACGAGCAGTACTTC
>TRBJ2-2|TRBV7-3|many|.
CASSFVGNTGELFF
TGTGCCAGCAGCTTTGTCGGGAACACCGGGGAGCTGTTTTTT
>TRBJ2-3|TRBV7-9|.|TRBD2
CASSRWPAGTDTQYF
TGTGCCAGCAGCCGCTGGCCAGCGGGAACAGATACGCAGTATTTT
>TRBJ1-2|TRBV4-1|few|.
CASSQGQENYGYTF
TGCGCCAGCAGCCAAGGACAGGAGAACTATGGCTACACCTTC
>TRBJ2-7|TRBV20-1|many|.
CSAGGPKHSYEQYF
TGCAGTGCCGGGGGACCGAAGCACTCCTACGAGCAGTACTTC
>TRBJ1-6|TRBV12-3/TRBV12-4|once|.
CASSLGEVAPLHF
TGTGCCAGCAGTTTAGGGGAGGTTGCACCCCTCCACTTT
>TRBJ2-7|TRBV28|.|.
CASSLEVRSWEQYF
TGTGCCAGCAGTTTAGAAGTGCGTAGCTGGGAGCAGTACTTC
>TRBJ1-5|TRBV7-8|few|.
CASSLVTQGVGQPQHF
TGTGCCAGCAGCTTAGTGACACAGGGAGTAGGTCAGCCCCAGCATTTT
>TRBJ1-3|TRBV9|many|.
CASSVDASSGNTIYF
TGTGCCAGCAGCGTAGATGCGAGCTCTGGAAACACCATATATTTT
>TRBJ1-2|TRBV10-3|.|.
CAISESEIYGYTF
TGTGCCATCAGTGAGTCAGAAATTTATGGCTACACCTTC
>TRBJ2-7|TRBV20-1|many|.
CSARAIQVNEQYF
TGCAGTGCTAGAGCCATACAGGTGAACGAGCAGTACTTC
>TRBJ1-3|TRBV5-4|.|.
CASSLRAPGNTIYF
TGTGCCAGCAGCTTGAGGGCGCCTGGAAACACCATATATTTT
>TRBJ2-7|TRBV20-1|many|TRBD1
CSARGYRGRLQYF
TGCAGTGCTAGGGGTTACAGGGGGCGCCTCCAGTACTTC